This section outlines one T cell receptor (beta chain) sequence together with its context. The data belong to a study of blood T cell repertoires in COVID-19. Whole-study context: Donors in the United States, Italy and Spain gave samples during acute or convalescent COVID-19. PBMCs, B-cell-depleted T cells, or T cells provided the cDNA or gDNA that made up the material.

This CDR3 is built from 17 residues. V gave up 3 bases and J gave up 4 bases; unmatched junction bases: 13. Germline loops: CDR1 MNHEY, CDR2 SMNVEV (reference sequence). Profiled with immunoSEQ multiplex PCR; TCRdb holds only in-frame clones, not every one. Of 70,000 to 85,000 clones listed, about 90% are singletons. The sequencing sample was made of peripheral blood. The rearrangement links TRBV27 to TRBJ1-2, with 8 nucleotides matching TRBD1. This sequence originates from a woman aged 45-65 years with active or convalescent COVID-19. For the CDR3, the DNA is TGTGCCAGCAGTTTGGATAATAGGGCAGGGGGCGTCTATGGCTACACCTTC. Residues: CASSLDNRAGGVYGYTF.